These T cell receptor beta chains were read from a single sample in a study of cytomegalovirus exposure and HLA in healthy donors. The repertoire was sequenced with immunoSEQ multiplex PCR; TCRdb's copy has only in-frame clones and lacks some. The table records about 130,000 clones, 75% to 85% of them present only once. Input material: PBMCs. Source of these receptors: a man aged 35 to 55 in good health and CMV-seronegative. The CDR3 runs from the conserved cysteine through the conserved F or W. The D gene is left open where the match is weak. Clone size is given for some rows only: seen once, a few or many times, or a class if the clone is expanded.

d_call	v_call	j_call	clone_size	cdr3_nt	cdr3_aa
.	TRBV7-2	TRBJ2-7	.	TGTGCCAGCAGCTACCGACAAACCTACGAGCAGTACTTC	CASSYRQTYEQYF
TRBD1	TRBV19	TRBJ1-5	few	TGTGCCAGTAGTAAAAACCCGACAGGGGATAGCAATCAGCCCCAGCATTTT	CASSKNPTGDSNQPQHF
.	TRBV7-2	TRBJ2-3	.	TGTGCCAGCAACGGGGGCACAGATACGCAGTATTTT	CASNGGTDTQYF
TRBD2	TRBV6-5	TRBJ2-3	.	TGTGCCAGCAGTTACTTCGGGGGGGCGGGCACAGATACGCAGTATTTT	CASSYFGGAGTDTQYF
.	TRBV19	TRBJ2-1	.	TGTGCCAGTAGTATTAATAGCGGAACGGGGAATGAGCAGTTCTTC	CASSINSGTGNEQFF
TRBD1	TRBV6-5	TRBJ1-5	few	TGTGCCAGCCGGGACAGAAGATTTAGCAATCAGCCCCAGCATTTT	CASRDRRFSNQPQHF
.	TRBV19	TRBJ1-2	.	TGTGCCAGTAGTCCCCCTCCCTTTGGCAGGGCCTATGGCTACACCTTC	CASSPPPFGRAYGYTF
TRBD1	TRBV5-4	TRBJ2-2	.	TGTGCCAGCAGCCAAAGGACAGGGGCGAACACCGGGGAGCTGTTTTTT	CASSQRTGANTGELFF
TRBD2	TRBV4-1	TRBJ2-1	.	TGCGCCAGCAGCCAAGTACTGGGCGGGGGGGCCGGGAGGGAGCAGTTCTTC	CASSQVLGGGAGREQFF
TRBD1	TRBV7-2	TRBJ2-3	.	TGTGCCAGCAGCTTAGGTTACAGTGCAGGGGGTTGGAATACGCAGTATTTT	CASSLGYSAGGWNTQYF
.	TRBV15	TRBJ2-3	.	TGTGCCACCAGCTGGAGGCCCACAGATACGCAGTATTTT	CATSWRPTDTQYF
TRBD1	TRBV19	TRBJ1-1	.	TGTGCCAGTAGTTGGGACAGGGGCACTGAAGCTTTCTTT	CASSWDRGTEAFF
.	TRBV2	TRBJ2-1	.	TGTGCCAGCCGAACAAGATACTACAATGAGCAGTTCTTC	CASRTRYYNEQFF
.	TRBV6-5	TRBJ1-2	once	TGTGCCAGCAGGCAGCAGGGGTATGGCTACACCTTC	CASRQQGYGYTF
TRBD1	TRBV7-2	TRBJ2-5	.	TGTGCCAGCAGCCGAACAGGGGACGAGACCCAGTACTTC	CASSRTGDETQYF
.	TRBV14	TRBJ2-2	.	TGTGCCAGCAGCCGACAACAAAGTCCCGGGGAGCTGTTTTTT	CASSRQQSPGELFF
.	TRBV29-1	TRBJ2-7	.	TGCAGCGTCCGGACTACAAGCTCCTACGAGCAGTACTTC	CSVRTTSSYEQYF
.	TRBV2	TRBJ2-7	.	TGTGCCAGCAGTGAACGGGCACAGAACGGGGGCGAGCAGTACTTC	CASSERAQNGGEQYF
.	TRBV7-9	TRBJ2-3	.	TGTGCCAGCAGCTTAGCGCGCCTCACAGATACGCAGTATTTT	CASSLARLTDTQYF
TRBD1	TRBV7-2	TRBJ1-1	.	TGTGCCAGCAGCGCGGGACAGGCCGACACTGAAGCTTTCTTT	CASSAGQADTEAFF
TRBD1	TRBV11-2	TRBJ1-2	.	TGTGCCAGCAGCCGGGGACAGGGGATTGATGGCTACACCTTC	CASSRGQGIDGYTF
.	TRBV27	TRBJ1-1	.	TGTGCCAGCAGCCCAATTACAGGGATACACACTGAAGCTTTCTTT	CASSPITGIHTEAFF
.	TRBV4-2	TRBJ2-5	.	TGTGCCAGCAGCGACAGAAGAGAGACCCAGTACTTC	CASSDRRETQYF
TRBD1	TRBV7-2	TRBJ1-1	.	TGTGCCAGCAGCTTCAGGGGGAGCGGTACTGAAGCTTTCTTT	CASSFRGSGTEAFF
TRBD1	TRBV29-1	TRBJ1-2	.	TGCAGCGTAGTTACTACAGGGGATTGGAATGGCTACACCTTC	CSVVTTGDWNGYTF
TRBD1	TRBV2	TRBJ2-1	.	TGTGCCAGCAGTAGTCAGGGGGCCCCTGGTAATGAGCAGTTCTTC	CASSSQGAPGNEQFF
TRBD1	TRBV9	TRBJ1-1	.	TGTGCCAGCAGCGTGGGGGGGACAGGGGGTTTGAACACTGAAGCTTTCTTT	CASSVGGTGGLNTEAFF
.	TRBV7-9	TRBJ1-2	.	TGTGCCAGCAGCTTGGGGATCGGGGGGGCCTATGGCTACACCTTC	CASSLGIGGAYGYTF
.	TRBV11-2	TRBJ2-7	.	TGTGCCAGCAGCTTAGAAAGGACTGCCTCCTACGAGCAGTACTTC	CASSLERTASYEQYF
TRBD1	TRBV7-3	TRBJ1-2	.	TGTGCCAGCAGCGATACAGGGGGGGATGGCTACACCTTC	CASSDTGGDGYTF
.	TRBV5-1	TRBJ2-6	.	TGCGCCAGCAGCGGGATGCCAGGGTCGAACTCTGGGGCCAACGTCCTGACTTTC	CASSGMPGSNSGANVLTF
.	TRBV4-1	TRBJ1-4	.	TGCGCCAGCAGCCAAGGGATGGGTCTAGGCCTGCGGGAAAAACTGTTTTTT	CASSQGMGLGLREKLFF
.	TRBV7-2	TRBJ1-2	few	TGTGCCAGCAGCCAACACGGAGGAGCTAACTATGGCTACACCTTC	CASSQHGGANYGYTF
TRBD1	TRBV5-1	TRBJ1-1	.	TGCGCCAGCAGCTTGGAAAGGACAGGGATCGCTGAAGCTTTCTTT	CASSLERTGIAEAFF
.	TRBV13	TRBJ2-1	.	TGTGCCAGCAGCTACCAGGGGATCTCCTACAATGAGCAGTTCTTC	CASSYQGISYNEQFF
TRBD1	TRBV29-1	TRBJ2-5	.	TGCAGCGTTGAAGACCTGGACAGGGCCCAAGAGACCCAGTACTTC	CSVEDLDRAQETQYF
TRBD1	TRBV18	TRBJ2-4	.	TGTGCCAGCTCACAGACAGGGTTGGAAAACATTCAGTACTTC	CASSQTGLENIQYF
.	TRBV2	TRBJ1-5	.	TGTGCCAGCAGTCGAGGGAGCAATCAGCCCCAGCATTTT	CASSRGSNQPQHF
.	TRBV7-8	TRBJ1-1	.	TGTGCCAGCAGCTCAGTCGAGGCGGCTGAAGCTTTCTTT	CASSSVEAAEAFF
.	TRBV10-3	TRBJ1-2	.	TGTGCCACCGAGGCGATAAGTAACTATGGCTACACCTTC	CATEAISNYGYTF
.	TRBV29-1	TRBJ2-5	.	TGCAGCGTCCGAGGACAGACGGATTATGGGCAGTACTTC	CSVRGQTDYGQYF
TRBD1	TRBV9	TRBJ1-4	.	TGTGCCAGCAGCGGGGGACAGGGGCGAGAAAAACTGTTTTTT	CASSGGQGREKLFF
TRBD1	TRBV13	TRBJ2-1	.	TGTGCCAGCAGCCAGGGACAGGGGGCTGACAATGAGCAGTTCTTC	CASSQGQGADNEQFF
TRBD1	TRBV2	TRBJ2-3	.	TGTGCCAGCAGGGAATTAGACAGGGCCACAGATACGCAGTATTTT	CASRELDRATDTQYF
.	TRBV27	TRBJ1-5	.	TGTGCCAGCAGTTTATGGGCTAGCAATCAGCCCCAGCATTTT	CASSLWASNQPQHF
.	TRBV9	TRBJ2-2	.	TGTGCCAGCAGGCGGACTTCAAACACCGGGGAGCTGTTTTTT	CASRRTSNTGELFF
.	TRBV2	TRBJ1-1	.	TGTGCCAAACCGGCCCGCAGGGATGCCTCCGAAGCTTTCTTT	CAKPARRDASEAFF
TRBD1	TRBV19	TRBJ1-2	.	TGTGCCAGTAGCACGGCAGGGGGAATAATTGGTTCGAGTGGCTACACCTTC	CASSTAGGIIGSSGYTF
.	TRBV2	TRBJ1-4	once	TGTGCCAGCAGGTGGGGAACAGGGTCGGCTAATGAAAAACTGTTTTTT	CASRWGTGSANEKLFF
TRBD2	TRBV18	TRBJ2-1	.	TGTGCCAGCCCACCCCAGCGGGGGGAAATCTCCTACAATGAGCAGTTCTTC	CASPPQRGEISYNEQFF
.	TRBV4-1	TRBJ1-2	.	TGCGCCAGCAGCCAAGATCTAATAGGCAGGGTGGGGGGCTACACCTTC	CASSQDLIGRVGGYTF
TRBD1	TRBV6-6	TRBJ2-5	.	TGTGCCAGCAGCAAGGGACAGGGGGTTGAGACCCAGTACTTC	CASSKGQGVETQYF
.	TRBV6-6	TRBJ2-7	.	TGTGCCAGCAGTTACTCGATGGCGGGGAACTCCAACGAGCAGTACTTC	CASSYSMAGNSNEQYF
.	TRBV4-1	TRBJ1-1	.	TGCGCCAGCAGCTGGATGACAGGGAACACTGAAGCTTTCTTT	CASSWMTGNTEAFF
.	TRBV9	TRBJ1-1	.	TGTGCCAGCAGCCCAGCCGGCGGGGGTGCAAGCACGAAGAACACTGAAGCTTTCTTT	CASSPAGGGASTKNTEAFF
.	TRBV7-2	TRBJ1-1	.	TGTGCCAGCAGCTTCTCGGTCGTCACTGAAGCTTTCTTT	CASSFSVVTEAFF
TRBD1	TRBV7-9	TRBJ1-6	.	TGTGCCAGCAGCTCCTCCGGGACAGGGGGCGGAACCCTCCACTTT	CASSSSGTGGGTLHF
.	TRBV5-1	TRBJ2-4	few	TGCGCCAGCAGCTTAGGGGACACCCGACTACTAGCCAAAAACATTCAGTACTTC	CASSLGDTRLLAKNIQYF
.	TRBV2	TRBJ2-2	.	TGTGCCAGCACTCGGGATACCGGGGAGCTGTTTTTT	CASTRDTGELFF